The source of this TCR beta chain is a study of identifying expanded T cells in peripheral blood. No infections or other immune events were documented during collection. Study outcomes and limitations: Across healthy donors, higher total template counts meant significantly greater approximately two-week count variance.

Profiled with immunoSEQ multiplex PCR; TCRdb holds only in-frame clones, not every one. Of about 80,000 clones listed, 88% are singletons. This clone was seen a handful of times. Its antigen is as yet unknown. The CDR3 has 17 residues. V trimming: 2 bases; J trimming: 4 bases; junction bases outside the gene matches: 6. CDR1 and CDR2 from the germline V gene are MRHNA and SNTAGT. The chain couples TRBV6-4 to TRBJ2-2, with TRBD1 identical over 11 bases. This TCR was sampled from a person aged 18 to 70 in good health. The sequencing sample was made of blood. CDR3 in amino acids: CASSDTDRGPGTGELFF. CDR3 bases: TGTGCCAGCAGTGACACGGACAGGGGGCCGGGCACCGGGGAGCTGTTTTTT.